This T cell receptor (beta chain) was observed in a study of regulatory T cells in long-lasting Graves disease. In the study overall: By definition, persistent Graves' disease involved antithyroid drugs for over 5 years alongside positive TSH receptor antibodies. Regarding the study as a whole: Preferential use of TRBV28, TRBJ1-2 and TRBJ2-5 was seen in persistent disease. Persistent Graves' patients possessed reduced TCR diversity relative to recently diagnosed ones. Owing to a sample size that was small, accuracy may have been reduced.

Arm-PCR of CDR3 regions and iRepertoire HTBI primers were used to build TCR beta libraries. Each CDR3 protein is one row after TCRdb ran MiXCR on the multiplex PCR reads. This table has 350,000 to 450,000 distinct CDR3 sequences, 21% appearing once. About this clonotype: Its antigen is undetermined. This may come from a read error, since a much larger clone is one base off.

As to time point: persistent/refractory GD, antithyroid drugs over 5 years with positive TRAb. PBMCs were the source of the RNA used for TCR sequencing. CDR1 is SEHNR and CDR2 is FQNEAQ in the germline V gene (reference sequence). This CDR3 comprises 12 residues. This material consisted of peripheral blood mononuclear cells (PBMCs), taken when the disease was refractory, from a patient treated with antithyroid drugs. The origin of this receptor is a female donor with Graves disease. J is TRBJ2-7 and V is TRBV7-9, with D maybe TRBD2 (5 bases). CDR3: CASSRDAYERYF. The CDR3, as DNA: TGTGCCAGCAGCCGGGATGCCTACGAGCGGTACTTC.